This TCR beta chain comes out of a study of OX40 agonist ivuxolimab in advanced cancers. The wider study: Patients' therapy was ivuxolimab, an antibody that acts as an agonist of OX40 (CD134). Three patients, one with hepatocellular carcinoma and two with cutaneous melanoma, achieved partial responses. Study findings and constraints: Antigen specificity was not determined for the expanded peripheral T cells.

Blood draws occurred at baseline, cycle 4 day 1, and cycle 7 day 1. V dropped 2 bases and J dropped 13; count of bases not matched to a gene: 11. The V gene's germline CDR1 is SGHDT and CDR2 YYEEEE. The CDR3 spans 14 residues. Measured with immunoSEQ multiplex PCR; TCRdb has only the in-frame clones, and not every one. The table shows some 80,000 clones, with almost 85% occurring only once. A word on this clone: The antigen remains undetermined.

Material: CD4+ or CD8+ T cells sorted from blood, obtained in a trial of the OX40 agonist ivuxolimab. The rearrangement links TRBV5-6 to TRBJ1-4, with 7 bases lining up with TRBD1. The sequence was collected from an adult with an advanced solid tumor such as melanoma, head and neck, liver or kidney cancer. The CDR3 DNA is TGTGCCAGCAGCTTAAACAGGGGCCCACCATTACTGTTTTTT. It codes for CASSLNRGPPLLFF. Full variable domain (missing parts from reference TRBV5-6 and TRBJ1-4): DAGVTQSPTHLIKTRGQQVTLRCSPKSGHDTVSWYQQALGQGPQFIFQYYEEEERQRGNFPDRFSGHQFPNYSSELNVNALLLGDSALYLCASSLNRGPPLLFFGSGTQLSVL.